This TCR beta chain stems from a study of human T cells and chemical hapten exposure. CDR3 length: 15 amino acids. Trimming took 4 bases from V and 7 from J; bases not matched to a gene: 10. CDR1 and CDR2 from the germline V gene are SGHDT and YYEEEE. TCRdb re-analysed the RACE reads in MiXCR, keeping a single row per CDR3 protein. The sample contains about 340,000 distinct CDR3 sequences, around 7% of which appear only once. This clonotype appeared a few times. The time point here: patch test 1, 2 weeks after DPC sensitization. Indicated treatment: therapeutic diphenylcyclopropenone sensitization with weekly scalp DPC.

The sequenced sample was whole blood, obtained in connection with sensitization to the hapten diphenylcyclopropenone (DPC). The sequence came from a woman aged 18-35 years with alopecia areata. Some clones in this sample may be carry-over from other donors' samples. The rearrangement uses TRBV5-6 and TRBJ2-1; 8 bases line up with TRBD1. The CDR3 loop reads CASSRQGPSRNEQFF. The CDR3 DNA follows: TGTGCCAGCAGCAGACAGGGGCCCTCGCGGAATGAGCAGTTCTTC.